This T cell receptor (beta chain) came from a study of T cell responses to AZD1222 COVID-19 vaccine (dated by TCRdb to the early 2020s). At the level of the whole study: TCR sequencing was performed for 230 to 250 trial participants, of whom roughly 200 were given two doses of AZD1222 and around 25 were given two doses of MenACWY control vaccine. Trial participants were enrolled into age subgroups of 18-55, 56-69 and 70-plus years, which contained about 150, 28 and 57 TCR-sequenced participants, respectively.

The CDR3 regions of human TCRbeta chains were analyzed by immunosequencing. As for the authors' bioinformatics: Repertoire TCRs were checked for matches against a reference library of SARS-CoV-2-specific TCRs that had been generated using the MIRA antigen-specificity platform. Breadth was defined as the fraction of unique TCRs that were SARS-CoV-2-associated. Depth was defined as the fraction of total T cells that were SARS-CoV-2-associated. Using the MIRA data, each spike-specific TCR was assigned both to the spike region to which the TCR was reactive and to a CD4 or CD8 class. Log10-transformed breadth and depth values were compared by one-way ANOVA with Sidak's multiple comparisons tests. In its TCRdb copy, this immuneACCESS table keeps in-frame sequences only and misses some clones. Where compared with another copy, unresolved V genes explain less than half of these, and the others have no known cause. That table is the source of V, J and clone size, and D and trimming were worked out from the DNA. The sample table contains about 79,000 clones; only one count was recorded for roughly 94% of them. Around 7.1% of the sample comes from the top ten.

The time point label corresponds to: baseline before first vaccination. In the paper's terms, the treatment or condition label means: meningococcal conjugate vaccine given as trial control. Vaccinee samples were obtained from the UK trials COV001 and COV002, which included a single-blind randomized controlled phase 2/3 trial of AZD1222 (ChAdOx1 nCoV-19) in healthy adults. For TCRbeta chain sequencing, PBMC samples from trial participants were taken at day 0 and at day 28 after the second dose. A remark on this clone: Its antigen is still unknown. No much larger clonotype is one base removed from it; base qualities were not supplied.

The full study reports these points: Because no day 14 peak-response samples were available, repertoires were characterized only after the peak T cell response. Most participants were white British and females outnumbered males, and the authors suggested that clonal diversity may have been underestimated. The 56-69-year group was small, and its depth increase did not reach significance, likely because of low power. Conclusions about previously exposed vaccinees are limited, since just 5 to 7 AZD1222 recipients were seropositive for SARS-CoV-2 at baseline. CD4 TCRs associated with the vaccine covered the entire spike protein, and the dominant responses were in regions 160-218 and 743-854. A significant rise in spike-specific TCR breadth and depth was observed after two AZD1222 doses relative to day 0 and relative to MenACWY recipients. Nearly half of unique spike-specific TCRs reportedly recognized epitopes outside regions mutated in the B.1.351 and B.1.1.7 variants.

There are 14 amino acids in the CDR3, from cysteine to phenylalanine inclusive. The CDR3 DNA has 42 bases and is translated from base 1. V lost 1 base and J lost 5 bases; the stretch between them is 11 bases long. CDR1 and CDR2, per the germline V gene (reference sequence), are LGHDT and YNNKEL. The material was peripheral blood, obtained on day 0 of MenACWY control vaccination. The sequence came from an adult in good health. The chain couples TRBV3-1 (or the pseudogene TRBV3-2) to TRBJ1-1, with the D segment identity uncertain. The nucleotides are TGTGCCAGCAGCCAAGTGTACGGGAGGACTGAAGCTTTCTTT. Translated, this is CASSQVYGRTEAFF.